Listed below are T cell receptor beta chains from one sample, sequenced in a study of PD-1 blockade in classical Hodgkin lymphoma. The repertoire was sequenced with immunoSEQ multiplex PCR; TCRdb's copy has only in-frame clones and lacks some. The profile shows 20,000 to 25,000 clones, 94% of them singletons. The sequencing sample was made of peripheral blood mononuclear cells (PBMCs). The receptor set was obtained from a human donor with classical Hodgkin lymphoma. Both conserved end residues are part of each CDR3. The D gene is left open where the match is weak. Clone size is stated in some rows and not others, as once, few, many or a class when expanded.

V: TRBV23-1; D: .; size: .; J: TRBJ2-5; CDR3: CASSQSMGPVGETQYF; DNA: TGCGCCAGCAGTCAATCTATGGGACCCGTAGGGGAGACCCAGTACTTC
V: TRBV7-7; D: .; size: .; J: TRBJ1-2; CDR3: CASSLKGYTF; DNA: TGTGCTAGCAGCTTAAAAGGCTACACCTTC
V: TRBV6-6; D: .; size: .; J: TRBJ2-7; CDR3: CASSTHYEQYF; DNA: TGTGCCAGCAGTACGCACTACGAGCAGTACTTC
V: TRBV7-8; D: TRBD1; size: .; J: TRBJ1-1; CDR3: CASSPQGPRTEAFF; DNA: TGTGCCAGCAGCCCACAGGGGCCGAGGACTGAAGCTTTCTTT
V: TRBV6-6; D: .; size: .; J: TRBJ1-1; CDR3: CASSYTGGRLNTEAFF; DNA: TGTGCCAGCAGTTACACAGGCGGGAGATTGAACACTGAAGCTTTCTTT
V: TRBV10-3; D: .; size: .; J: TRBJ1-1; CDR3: CAISDLGGYTEAFF; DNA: TGTGCCATCAGTGATCTTGGAGGGTACACTGAAGCTTTCTTT
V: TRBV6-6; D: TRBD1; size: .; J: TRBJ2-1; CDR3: CASRDSGTAYNEQFF; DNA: TGTGCCAGCAGGGACTCCGGGACAGCTTACAATGAGCAGTTCTTC
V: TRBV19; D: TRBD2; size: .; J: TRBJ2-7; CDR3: CASSIEGSGIGEQYF; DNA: TGTGCCAGTAGTATAGAGGGTAGCGGGATTGGCGAGCAGTACTTC
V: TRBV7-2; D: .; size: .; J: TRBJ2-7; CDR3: CASSLAGHGYEQYF; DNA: TGTGCCAGCAGCTTAGCGGGACATGGATACGAGCAGTACTTC
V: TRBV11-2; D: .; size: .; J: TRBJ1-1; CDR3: CASSRARGNTEAFF; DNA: TGTGCCAGCAGCCGTGCCCGGGGGAACACTGAAGCTTTCTTT
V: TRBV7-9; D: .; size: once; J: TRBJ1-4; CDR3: CASSLSGGATNEKLFF; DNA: TGTGCCAGCAGCCTGAGCGGGGGAGCAACTAATGAAAAACTGTTTTTT
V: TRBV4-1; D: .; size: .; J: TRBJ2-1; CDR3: CASSPPGPRTNEQFF; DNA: TGCGCCAGCAGCCCTCCGGGCCCCCGGACCAATGAGCAGTTCTTC
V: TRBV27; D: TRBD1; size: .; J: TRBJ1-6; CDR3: CASSVGQGRVKNSPLHF; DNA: TGTGCCAGCAGTGTCGGACAGGGGAGAGTAAAAAATTCACCCCTCCACTTT
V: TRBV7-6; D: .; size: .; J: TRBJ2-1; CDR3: CASSLADPRLHNEQFF; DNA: TGTGCCAGCAGCTTAGCCGATCCGCGGCTTCACAATGAGCAGTTCTTC
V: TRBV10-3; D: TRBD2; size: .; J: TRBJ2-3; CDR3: CATREYRGSGNVTDTQYF; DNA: TGTGCCACCCGCGAGTACCGGGGCAGCGGGAACGTCACAGATACGCAGTATTTT
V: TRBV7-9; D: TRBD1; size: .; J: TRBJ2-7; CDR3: CASSSLNRGQPIYEQYF; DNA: TGTGCCAGCAGCTCTCTAAATCGGGGACAGCCGATCTACGAGCAGTACTTC
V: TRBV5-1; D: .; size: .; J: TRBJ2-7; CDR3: CASSLRGNPYEQYF; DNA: TGCGCCAGCAGCTTGAGGGGGAACCCCTACGAGCAGTACTTC
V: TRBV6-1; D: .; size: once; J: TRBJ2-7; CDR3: CASSEQGQYEQYF; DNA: TGTGCCAGCAGTGAACAGGGGCAATACGAGCAGTACTTC
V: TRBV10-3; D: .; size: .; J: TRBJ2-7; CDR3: CAISGGTRGVYEQYF; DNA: TGTGCCATCAGTGGCGGGACAAGAGGGGTGTACGAGCAGTACTTC
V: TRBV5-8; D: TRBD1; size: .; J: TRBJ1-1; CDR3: CASSGGDRSNTEAFF; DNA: TGTGCCAGCAGCGGCGGGGACAGGTCAAACACTGAAGCTTTCTTT
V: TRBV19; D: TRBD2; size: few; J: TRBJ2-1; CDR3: CASSIPGTSGFGEQFF; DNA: TGTGCCAGTAGTATCCCCGGGACTAGCGGGTTCGGTGAGCAGTTCTTC
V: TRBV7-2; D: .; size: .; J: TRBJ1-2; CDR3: CASSLVFRRGDYGYTF; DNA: TGTGCCAGCAGCTTAGTATTTCGACGGGGGGACTATGGCTACACCTTC
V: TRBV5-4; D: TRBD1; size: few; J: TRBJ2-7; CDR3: CASSSQGQGSYEQYF; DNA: TGTGCCAGCAGCTCCCAGGGACAGGGATCCTACGAGCAGTACTTC
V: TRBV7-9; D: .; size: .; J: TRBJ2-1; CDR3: CASSLAGGYNEQFF; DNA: TGTGCCAGCAGCTTAGCGGGCGGCTACAATGAGCAGTTCTTC